These 27 T cell receptor beta chains share one sample of origin, sequenced in a study of T cells in Graves' hyperthyroidism and ophthalmopathy. Amplified TCR beta CDR3 regions came from RNA transcripts. The HTBI primer set was used in a first-round RT-PCR of the TCR CDR3. TCRdb ran MiXCR on the multiplex PCR reads and lists one entry per CDR3 protein. The sample records some 210,000 distinct CDR3 sequences, over 15% being singletons. Input material: blood. The receptor set was obtained from a man aged 45-60 years with Graves' hyperthyroidism.

This clonotype came up many times. V is TRBV5-4 and J is TRBJ2-5; 9 nucleotides align to TRBD1. This CDR3 region has 16 residues. V was clipped by 7 bases and J by 1 base; unmatched bases: 11. Germline loops: CDR1 SGHNT, CDR2 YYREEE (reference sequence). The DNA of the CDR3 is TGTGCCAGCCGACTAACCGGGACAGGGATCCAAGAGACCCAGTACTTC. Its protein is CASRLTGTGIQETQYF.

This clonotype occurred many times. The V and J genes are TRBV6-6 and TRBJ2-5; D might be TRBD2 (6 bases). Germline CDR1 MNHNY, CDR2 SVGAGI (reference sequence). Trimming removed 0 bases from V and 0 bases from J, with 23 bases in between. CDR3 length: 20 amino acids. The CDR3 DNA follows: TGTGCCAGCAGTTACTCGACCGGGCAGGGAGGCCCCGGGTACCAAGAGACCCAGTACTTC. Protein product: CASSYSTGQGGPGYQETQYF.

This clonotype was seen at least ten times. The CDR3 is CASSTRGWQGNTGELFF. CDR3 nucleotide sequence: TGTGCCAGCAGCACCAGGGGTTGGCAGGGGAACACCGGGGAGCTGTTTTTT. The chain carries TRBV11-3 and TRBJ2-2, with D possibly being TRBD1 (6 bases). This CDR3 is 17 amino acids long. Germline CDR1 and CDR2: SGHNT and YENEEA. Trimming left V 5 bases short and J 1 base short, with 17 bases between.

In its sample, this clonotype was seen a few times. A much larger clone sits a single nucleotide away, making a read error possible. The J gene is TRBJ2-7, the V gene TRBV13, with 12 bases that match TRBD2. Germline V gene sequence: CDR1 PRHDT, CDR2 FYEKMQ (reference sequence). CDR3 length: 15 amino acids. Trimming at V came to 3 bases and at J to 6 bases, leaving 6 bases not matched to a gene. The CDR3 here is CASSLTSGSPREQYF. The CDR3 DNA sequence: TGTGCCAGCAGCTTGACTAGCGGGAGTCCCCGCGAGCAGTACTTC.

This chain connects TRBV27 to TRBJ2-7, with D maybe TRBD1 (6 bases). Trimming cost V 6 bases and J 3 bases, with 12 bases left between them. The CDR3 length is 13 residues. The V gene's germline CDR1 is MNHEY and CDR2 SMNVEV (reference sequence). CDR3 DNA sequence: TGTGCCAGCAGCCCAGGACAGAGCTACGAGCAGTACTTC. Residues: CASSPGQSYEQYF.

In the case of this clonotype: A much larger clone lies a single base off, so this may be a read error. The chain uses TRBV20-1 and TRBJ2-2; D is unclear. V was trimmed by 5 bases and J by 9 bases, leaving 10 bases between them. The length of the CDR3 is 11 residues. Germline values: CDR1 DFQATT, CDR2 SNEGSKA (reference sequence). CDR3 nucleotides: TGCAGTGCTCAAGGGCCCAGGGAGCTGTTTTTT. Its protein is CSAQGPRELFF.

The chain employs TRBV11-3 and TRBJ2-2, with D possibly being TRBD2 (6 bases). This CDR3 is built from 17 residues. Germline V gives CDR1 SGHNT, CDR2 YENEEA. V shed 2 bases and J shed 0 bases, with 13 bases lying between them. The CDR3, as DNA: TGTGCCAGCAGCTTAAAATCCCTAGCGCCGAACACCGGGGAGCTGTTTTTT. It codes for CASSLKSLAPNTGELFF. Looking up the rest from reference TRBV11-3 and TRBJ2-2 gives the full variable domain: EAGVVQSPRYKIIEKKQPVAFWCNPISGHNTLYWYLQNLGQGPELLIRYENEEAVDDSQLPKDRFSAERLKGVDSTLKIQPAELGDSAVYLCASSLKSLAPNTGELFFGEGSRLTVL.

The chain uses TRBV4-1 and TRBJ2-4; D call uncertain. The CDR3 extends over 17 amino acids. Germline V gene data show CDR1 as MGHRA and CDR2 as YSYEKL. The germline V and J ends were trimmed by 1 base and 1 base, with 14 bases remaining between them. This CDR3 is CASSQVGARAAKNIQYF. CDR3 bases: TGCGCCAGCAGCCAAGTGGGCGCTAGGGCGGCCAAAAACATTCAGTACTTC.

The rearrangement links TRBV29-1 to TRBJ2-7; no clear D. Germline V gene data show CDR1 as SQVTM and CDR2 as ANQGSEA. Deletions cut 2 bases from V and 5 bases from J, with 16 bases between. The CDR3 contains 14 residues. The CDR3 loop reads CSVELTETGHEQYF. The CDR3 nucleotides are TGCAGCGTTGAATTAACAGAGACTGGACACGAGCAGTACTTC.

This clonotype was counted at least ten times. The V call is TRBV11-2, the J call TRBJ2-1; 7 nucleotides match TRBD2. This CDR3 spans 15 amino acids. The germline CDR1 and CDR2 sequences are SGHAT and FQNNGV. The V and J ends lost 0 bases and 9 bases, in that order; junction bases with no gene match: 8. For the CDR3, the DNA is TGTGCCAGCAGCTTAGATTGGCTGACGGGGGGTGAGCAGTTCTTC. Its protein product is CASSLDWLTGGEQFF.

At least ten counts were recorded for this clonotype. This chain joins TRBV18 and TRBJ2-4; 7 bases align to TRBD1. V dropped 3 bases and J dropped 7; count of bases not matched to a gene: 6. This CDR3 region has 14 residues. CDR1 is KGHSH, CDR2 LQKENI, per germline. CDR3: CASSPRQGTNIQYF. CDR3 in DNA: TGTGCCAGCTCACCGCGACAGGGCACGAACATTCAGTACTTC. Combining the CDR3 with reference TRBV18 and TRBJ2-4 gives the whole variable domain NAGVMQNPRHLVRRRGQEARLRCSPMKGHSHVYWYRQLPEEGLKFMVYLQKENIIDESGMPKERFSAEFPKEGPSILRIQQVVRGDSAAYFCASSPRQGTNIQYFGAGTRLSVL.

This clonotype has only a few counts. This chain connects TRBV5-1 to TRBJ2-1, with 7 bases identical to TRBD2. From germline, CDR1 is SGHRS and CDR2 YFSETQ. V gave up 5 bases and J gave up 5 bases; unmatched junction bases: 4. The CDR3 contains 13 residues. The CDR3 region has the DNA TGCGCCAGCAGGTATACTAGCGACAATGAGCAGTTCTTC. It codes for CASRYTSDNEQFF. The full variable domain, rest sourced from reference TRBV5-1 and TRBJ2-1, is KAGVTQTPRYLIKTRGQQVTLSCSPISGHRSVSWYQQTPGQGLQFLFEYFSETQRNKGNFPGRFSGRQFSNSRSEMNVSTLELGDSALYLCASRYTSDNEQFFGPGTRLTVL.

Concerning this clonotype itself: A much bigger clone sits one base away, suggesting this may be a read error. This chain uses TRBV7-9 with TRBJ2-5, with a tentative D call TRBD2 (5 bases). Germline V gives CDR1 SEHNR, CDR2 FQNEAQ (reference sequence). V was clipped by 5 bases and J by 5 bases, with 15 bases between them. The CDR3 is made up of 14 amino acids. This CDR3 is CASSPEGFGETQYF. Here the CDR3 DNA reads TGTGCCAGCAGCCCAGAGGGCTTTGGGGAGACCCAGTACTTC.

This clonotype was seen a few times. The chain joins TRBV20-1 to TRBJ2-3; 13 nucleotides match TRBD2. Germline V gene sequence: CDR1 DFQATT, CDR2 SNEGSKA (reference sequence). The CDR3 is made up of 15 amino acids. V lost 5 bases to trimming and J lost 3 bases; unmatched junction nucleotides: 5. The CDR3 loop is CSAEPGLAGTDTQYF. Here the CDR3 DNA reads TGCAGTGCTGAACCGGGACTAGCGGGGACAGATACGCAGTATTTT.

This clonotype occurred many times. The chain links TRBV29-1 to TRBJ2-1, with D hard to call. The CDR3 length is 12 residues. Germline V CDR1 and CDR2: SQVTM, ANQGSEA. V gave up 3 bases and J gave up 4 bases, with 7 bases separating them. The DNA of the CDR3 is TGCAGCGTTGAGGGCAGATACAATGAGCAGTTCTTC. Protein sequence: CSVEGRYNEQFF.

This clonotype came up many times. The chain has TRBV27 and TRBJ2-5; the D is unclear. Trimming removed 3 bases from V and 4 bases from J, with 18 bases in between. Germline V gives CDR1 MNHEY, CDR2 SMNVEV (reference sequence). This CDR3 spans 16 amino acids. CDR3 sequence reads: CASSFLGSSSAETQYF. The DNA for the CDR3 is TGTGCCAGCAGTTTTCTAGGGTCCTCAAGTGCAGAGACCCAGTACTTC.

The chain combines TRBV20-1 with TRBJ1-1; TRBD1 is a possible D gene (6 bases). Germline CDR1 reads DFQATT; CDR2 reads SNEGSKA (reference sequence). The CDR3 loop spans 13 amino acids. The V end lost 3 bases, the J end lost 4 bases, and 12 bases lay between the germline ends. DNA for the CDR3: TGCAGTGCTAGCGGGGGGGGCGGCACTGAAGCTTTCTTT. It translates to CSASGGGGTEAFF.

This clonotype has ten or more counts. The V call is TRBV5-6, the J call TRBJ1-1; D might be TRBD1 (5 bases). Germline lookup yields CDR1 SGHDT and CDR2 YYEEEE. Trimming removed 0 bases from V and 3 bases from J, with 12 bases in between. CDR3 length: 15 amino acids. The CDR3 sequence: CASSLVREEYTEAFF. The CDR3, as DNA: TGTGCCAGCAGCTTGGTCAGGGAGGAGTACACTGAAGCTTTCTTT. Filled out from reference TRBV5-6 and TRBJ1-1, the complete variable domain reads DAGVTQSPTHLIKTRGQQVTLRCSPKSGHDTVSWYQQALGQGPQFIFQYYEEEERQRGNFPDRFSGHQFPNYSSELNVNALLLGDSALYLCASSLVREEYTEAFFGQGTRLTVV.

This chain joins TRBV29-1 and TRBJ2-1; perhaps TRBD1 as D (6 bases). Per the germline V gene, CDR1 is SQVTM and CDR2 is ANQGSEA. The CDR3 is made up of 12 amino acids. V was trimmed by 4 bases and J by 9 bases, leaving 13 bases between them. The CDR3 sequence is CSVVGAVGEQFF. The CDR3 region has the DNA TGCAGCGTTGTGGGGGCGGTAGGTGAGCAGTTCTTC.

This clonotype was counted at least ten times. This chain uses TRBV5-1 with TRBJ2-7; weak D call: TRBD1 (6 bases). CDR3 length equals 15 residues. V was trimmed by 4 bases and J by 0 bases, leaving 14 bases between them. Germline V CDR1 and CDR2: SGHRS, YFSETQ. The CDR3 sequence: CASSPGTQFSYEQYF. The CDR3 nucleotides are TGCGCCAGCAGCCCCGGGACACAATTCTCCTACGAGCAGTACTTC. Full variable domain (outside the CDR3, taken from reference TRBV5-1 and TRBJ2-7): KAGVTQTPRYLIKTRGQQVTLSCSPISGHRSVSWYQQTPGQGLQFLFEYFSETQRNKGNFPGRFSGRQFSNSRSEMNVSTLELGDSALYLCASSPGTQFSYEQYFGPGTRLTVT.

The chain recombines TRBV7-2 with TRBJ1-1; D is ambiguous. In germline, CDR1 is SGHTA, CDR2 FQGNSA. This CDR3 has 14 residues. The V end lost 4 bases, the J end lost 4 bases, and 13 bases lay between the germline ends. CDR3 sequence reads: CASSSPKAFTEAFF. The CDR3 nucleotides are TGTGCCAGCAGCTCCCCCAAAGCATTCACTGAAGCTTTCTTT.

This clonotype was seen many times. The chain couples TRBV10-3 to TRBJ1-3, with TRBD1 identical over 9 bases. The CDR3 has 13 residues. V lost 10 bases to trimming and J lost 2 bases; unmatched junction nucleotides: 3. Germline V gene lookup returns CDR1 ENHRY and CDR2 SYGVKD. CDR3 DNA sequence: TGTGCCACGACAGGGGGTGCTGGAAACACCATATATTTT. Protein sequence: CATTGGAGNTIYF.

This clonotype turned up a few times. J is TRBJ2-1 and V is TRBV20-1, with TRBD1 matching 7 bases. The junction had 6 bases not matched to a gene; V was cut back by 6 bases and J by 7 bases. Germline CDR1 reads DFQATT; CDR2 reads SNEGSKA (reference sequence). The CDR3 is 12 residues long. CDR3 DNA: TGCAGTGCGACCGGGACAGTGAATGAGCAGTTCTTC. Amino acid sequence: CSATGTVNEQFF.

This clonotype has ten or more counts. The J gene is TRBJ2-7, the V gene TRBV7-9; D remains ambiguous. The CDR3 is 11 residues long. CDR1 is SEHNR, CDR2 FQNEAQ, per germline (reference sequence). Between the trimmed V and J ends, which lost 4 bases and 2 bases, there was a span of 3 bases. The CDR3: CASSWAYEQYF. CDR3 DNA sequence: TGTGCCAGCAGCTGGGCCTACGAGCAGTACTTC. Supplemented by reference TRBV7-9 and TRBJ2-7, the full variable domain reads DTGVSQNPRHKITKRGQNVTFRCDPISEHNRLYWYRQTLGQGPEFLTYFQNEAQLEKSRLLSDRFSAERPKGSFSTLEIQRTEQGDSAMYLCASSWAYEQYFGPGTRLTVT.

This clonotype appeared a few times. This chain uses TRBV12-3 or TRBV12-4 with TRBJ2-1; D may be TRBD2 (6 bases). The CDR3 has 16 residues. The V gene lost 6 bases and the J gene lost 8 bases, with 23 bases spanning the gap. Here the CDR3 DNA reads TGTGCCAGCAGACCTACCGGGACTCTTCGTATTGATGAGCAGTTCTTC. Translated: CASRPTGTLRIDEQFF.

The table lists this clonotype with a few counts. The V and J genes are TRBV6-2 or TRBV6-3 and TRBJ2-1, with D unresolved. Germline V gives CDR1 MNHEY, CDR2 SVGEGT. This CDR3 contains 15 residues. The V and J ends lost 2 bases and 4 bases respectively, with 12 bases between them. In nucleotides, the CDR3 is TGTGCCAGCAGTTACGTTCTCCCGGGTTACAATGAGCAGTTCTTC. Translation: CASSYVLPGYNEQFF.

In regard to this clonotype: A junction boundary mismatches the germline segment, possibly from a read error. The genes are TRBV7-2 and TRBJ2-7; D gene uncertain. This CDR3 comprises 13 residues. Germline V CDR1 and CDR2: SGHTA, FQGNSA. CDR3 sequence reads: CASSQGYLYEQYF. CDR3 coding DNA: TGCGCCAGCAGCCAAGGTTACCTCTACGAGCAGTACTTC.